A selection of T cell receptor beta chains follows, all from one sample in a study of CD8+ T cells in alopecia areata. Libraries were prepared by immunoSEQ multiplex PCR; TCRdb keeps only in-frame clonotypes and omits some of them. The sample carries approximately 66,000 clones, roughly 60% recorded once. Sequenced here: CD8+ T cells sorted from blood, sampled at week 0. The origin of the receptors is a human donor with alopecia areata. Each CDR3 is given with its conserved first and last residue. Each record gives: V gene, CDR3 length, J gene, CDR3 protein.

V: TRBV15; length: 16; J: TRBJ1-2; CDR3: CATSRDDETGEGGYTF
V: TRBV25-1; length: 14; J: TRBJ1-1; CDR3: CASSEYLGNTEAFF
V: TRBV27; length: 17; J: TRBJ2-7; CDR3: CASSLKGLAGGRYEQYF
V: TRBV28; length: 14; J: TRBJ2-5; CDR3: CASSLRGHLETQYF
V: TRBV5-4; length: 14; J: TRBJ2-5; CDR3: CASSLLASLETQYF
V: TRBV6-1; length: 13; J: TRBJ1-5; CDR3: CASISGLNQPQHF
V: TRBV27; length: 18; J: TRBJ1-2; CDR3: CASSPYSGGLFTNYGYTF
V: TRBV7-7; length: 13; J: TRBJ2-1; CDR3: CASSFAGGNEQFF
V: TRBV5-4; length: 15; J: TRBJ2-7; CDR3: CASSLLGQGDHEQYF
V: TRBV25-1; length: 14; J: TRBJ2-7; CDR3: CASSEYYGTYEQYF
V: TRBV5-4; length: 17; J: TRBJ1-1; CDR3: CASSSGWGRPSGTEAFF
V: TRBV5-6; length: 18; J: TRBJ1-4; CDR3: CASSSNPPGQIMRGKLFF
V: TRBV4-1; length: 14; J: TRBJ2-5; CDR3: CASSQRTGQETQYF
V: TRBV6-5; length: 14; J: TRBJ1-2; CDR3: CASSYPGQDTAFTF
V: TRBV4-3; length: 17; J: TRBJ2-7; CDR3: CASSQDHPAGVVYEQYF
V: TRBV28; length: 17; J: TRBJ2-7; CDR3: CASSLSALRGPAYEQYF